The 19 T cell receptor beta chains below come from one sample, sequenced in a study of early T cells in non-severe SARS-CoV-2 infection. A single record per CDR3 protein comes from TCRdb applying MiXCR to the 5' RACE reads. This table holds more than 55,000 distinct CDR3 sequences, about 13% found once. The sample was whole blood, taken at baseline. The receptors derive from an adult who was a healthcare worker with PCR-confirmed SARS-CoV-2 infection or an uninfected control (not recorded which).

The V gene is TRBV7-2, the J gene TRBJ2-3, with 16 bases that match TRBD2. The CDR3 is 20 residues long. V lost 5 bases, J lost 2 bases, and 13 bases stayed unmatched. Germline V gives CDR1 SGHTA, CDR2 FQGNSA. The CDR3, as DNA: TGTGCCAGCAGCGCCACCGGGACTAGCGGGGGGGCCTACTACACAGATACGCAGTATTTT. Its translation: CASSATGTSGGAYYTDTQYF. Full variable domain (rest looked up from reference TRBV7-2 and TRBJ2-3): GAGVSQSPSNKVTEKGKDVELRCDPISGHTALYWYRQSLGQGLEFLIYFQGNSAPDKSGLPSDRFSAERTGGSVSTLTIQRTQQEDSAVYLCASSATGTSGGAYYTDTQYFGPGTRLTVL.

The sample holds many counts of this clonotype. This chain joins TRBV4-2 and TRBJ1-2, with 11 bases fitting TRBD1. The length of the CDR3 is 16 residues. The V gene end was trimmed by 2 bases and the J gene end by 4 bases; junction bases not matched to a gene: 6. Germline loops: CDR1 LGHNA, CDR2 YNFKEQ. The CDR3 bases are TGTGCCAGCAGCCAACCCCGAGGACAGGGGGCCTATGGCTACACCTTC. Translating gives CASSQPRGQGAYGYTF.

This clonotype was counted at least ten times. The V call is TRBV28, the J call TRBJ2-1; TRBD1 aligns across 8 bases. This CDR3 spans 15 amino acids. Germline V gene data show CDR1 as MDHEN and CDR2 as SYDVKM. Germline trimming cut 5 bases from V and 1 base from J; bases unmatched to any gene: 4. The CDR3: CASSPGGRSYNEQFF. The CDR3 bases are TGTGCCAGCAGTCCAGGGGGCAGGTCCTACAATGAGCAGTTCTTC.

The chain employs TRBV29-1 and TRBJ2-7; the D gene is possibly TRBD1 (5 bases). The CDR3 has 12 residues. Trimming removed 6 bases from V and 0 bases from J, with 9 bases in between. Germline CDR1 and CDR2: SQVTM and ANQGSEA. The CDR3 reads CSVNQGSYEQYF. The CDR3 nucleotides are TGCAGCGTCAACCAGGGCTCCTACGAGCAGTACTTC.

V and J are TRBV29-1 and TRBJ1-1; D uncertain. The V end lost 6 bases, the J end lost 1 base, and 9 bases lay between the germline ends. The CDR3 runs 12 residues. Per germline, CDR1 SQVTM and CDR2 ANQGSEA. In DNA form, the CDR3 reads TGCAGCGTACCTCCTGAGAACACTGAAGCTTTCTTT. Amino acid sequence: CSVPPENTEAFF.

This clonotype was detected a few times. V gene TRBV11-2 combines with J gene TRBJ2-3, with D possibly matching TRBD2 (6 bases). The CDR3 is 15 residues long. Trimming left V 2 bases short and J 5 bases short, with 14 bases between. The V gene's germline CDR1 is SGHAT and CDR2 FQNNGV. The CDR3 is CASSLFPSGVDTQYF. The CDR3 coding sequence is TGTGCCAGCAGCTTATTCCCCTCGGGAGTAGATACGCAGTATTTT.

The chain links TRBV25-1 to TRBJ1-1, with D possibly TRBD1 on 6 matching bases. The germline V gene encodes CDR1 MGHDK and CDR2 SYGVNS. The V end lost 0 bases, the J end lost 5 bases, and 13 bases lay between the germline ends. The CDR3 covers 15 residues. The CDR3 reads CASSEYTGRLTEAFF. In DNA, the CDR3 is TGTGCCAGCAGTGAATATACAGGGAGGCTAACTGAAGCTTTCTTT.

The CDR3 DNA sequence: TGTGCCAGCAGCCAAGGGCGGGAGCCTGAGCAGTTCTTC. As protein: CASSQGREPEQFF. The rearrangement uses TRBV3-1 and TRBJ2-1; TRBD2 matches at 7 bases. Per the germline V gene, CDR1 is LGHDT and CDR2 is YNNKEL (reference sequence). V dropped 1 base and J dropped 9; count of bases not matched to a gene: 3. The CDR3 extends over 13 amino acids.

This clonotype has a count of ten or more. V is TRBV6-6 and J is TRBJ2-3; D unresolved. Trimming cost V 8 bases and J 1 base, with 16 bases left between them. Germline CDR1 and CDR2: MNHNY and SVGAGI (reference sequence). The CDR3 runs to 15 residues. The CDR3 coding sequence is TGTGCCAGCCTTACCCGGCTCCCAGGCACAGATACGCAGTATTTT. Translation gives CASLTRLPGTDTQYF.

This clonotype was found a few times. The rearrangement uses TRBV20-1 and TRBJ1-4; a possible D gene is TRBD1 (6 bases). V lost 1 base and J 6 bases, leaving 15 bases between the germline ends. The V gene's germline CDR1 is DFQATT and CDR2 SNEGSKA (reference sequence). The CDR3 sequence is 15 residues long. The CDR3 reads CSARGTGSGDEKLFF. The CDR3 nucleotides are TGCAGTGCTAGAGGTACAGGGAGTGGAGATGAAAAACTGTTTTTT.

The rearrangement links TRBV12-3 or TRBV12-4 to TRBJ1-2; weak D call: TRBD1 (6 bases). The V gene lost 3 bases and the J gene lost 7 bases, with 15 bases spanning the gap. This CDR3 has 14 residues. The chain's CDR3 is CASSLRGLLRGYTF. The CDR3 DNA reads as TGTGCCAGCAGTTTGAGGGGGTTGTTGCGTGGCTACACCTTC.

In this sample, this clonotype turned up many times. V gene TRBV7-2 combines with J gene TRBJ1-5, with D tentatively TRBD1 (5 bases). This CDR3 contains 15 residues. V lost 1 base and J lost 3, with 10 bases in between. Germline CDR1 SGHTA, CDR2 FQGNSA. Here the CDR3 reads CASSLEQVFNQPQHF. CDR3 bases: TGTGCCAGCAGCTTAGAACAGGTTTTCAATCAGCCCCAGCATTTT.

This clonotype was counted a few times. V usage is TRBV27 and J usage is TRBJ2-3, with 7 bases aligning to TRBD2. Germline CDR1 is MNHEY and CDR2 is SMNVEV (reference sequence). The CDR3 runs 14 residues. After removal of 6 bases from V and 4 bases from J, the junction contained 7 bases not matched to a gene. The CDR3 nucleotides are TGTGCCAGCAGCCAGCGGGGATTTGCAGATACGCAGTATTTT. It yields the protein CASSQRGFADTQYF.

This clonotype was seen a handful of times. V is TRBV9 and J is TRBJ2-5; 14 nucleotides align to TRBD2. Unmatched junction bases numbered 5, after V lost 3 bases and J lost 4 bases. The CDR3 extends over 16 amino acids. Per germline, CDR1 SGDLS and CDR2 YYNGEE. CDR3 protein: CASSARLAGGRETQYF. DNA for the CDR3: TGTGCCAGCAGCGCTCGACTAGCGGGAGGGAGAGAGACCCAGTACTTC.

This clonotype was counted between two and nine times. The V gene is TRBV5-1, the J gene TRBJ2-7; the D is unclear. CDR1 is SGHRS, CDR2 YFSETQ, per germline. CDR3 size: 13 residues. V was pared by 0 bases and J by 2 bases, with 6 bases between. CDR3 sequence (DNA): TGCGCCAGCAGCTTGGAGTCAGCCTACGAGCAGTACTTC. Its translation is CASSLESAYEQYF.

The V gene is TRBV27, the J gene TRBJ2-1; possibly TRBD2 for D (5 bases). The V end lost 8 bases, the J end lost 1 base, and 12 bases lay between the germline ends. Germline V gene sequence: CDR1 MNHEY, CDR2 SMNVEV (reference sequence). The CDR3 sequence is 14 residues long. The CDR3 loop reads CASGAALSYNEQFF. In DNA form, the CDR3 reads TGTGCCAGCGGAGCGGCACTTTCCTACAATGAGCAGTTCTTC.

CDR3 sequence reads: CASSQGRTYEQYF. In nucleotides, the CDR3 is TGCGCCAGCAGCCAAGGCCGGACCTACGAGCAGTACTTC. V usage is TRBV4-1 and J usage is TRBJ2-7; D remains unclear. The CDR3 consists of 13 residues. Germline lookup yields CDR1 MGHRA and CDR2 YSYEKL. Trimming stripped 1 base from V and 2 bases from J, with 6 bases between.

The CDR3 sequence: CASSLGSPNSPLHF. The CDR3 nucleotides read TGTGCCAGCAGCCTAGGATCCCCCAATTCACCCCTCCACTTT. The rearrangement joins TRBV28 to TRBJ1-6; D not certain. Germline CDR1 and CDR2: MDHEN and SYDVKM. Trimming took 6 bases from V and 7 from J, leaving 13 bases between them. This CDR3 is built from 14 residues.

This clonotype has only a few counts. V and J are TRBV21-1 and TRBJ1-2; TRBD1, the D gene given by the table, was not confirmed from the DNA. TRBV21-1 has pseudogene status. This CDR3 is built from 14 residues. CDR3 DNA sequence: TGTGCCAGCAGCAAAGAATCAGGGGGCTACGGCTACACCTTC. The encoded protein is CASSKESGGYGYTF.